The 14 T cell receptor beta chains in this list originate from one sample, sequenced in a study of cytomegalovirus exposure and HLA in healthy donors. 13 Jbeta primers and 60 Vbeta primers were used for the PCR. The data were produced by immunoSEQ multiplex PCR, yet TCRdb's version contains in-frame clones alone and is incomplete. This sample carries 120,000 or so clones, approximately 78% of them seen once, and the ten largest clones take roughly 6.3%. Sequencing input: PBMCs. These receptor sequences come from a woman aged 40 to 50 in good health and CMV-seronegative.

The chain recombines TRBV4-3 with TRBJ1-5; 7 bases agree with TRBD1. The V gene end was trimmed by 4 bases and the J gene end by 4 bases; junction bases not matched to a gene: 7. CDR1 and CDR2 (germline): LGHNA, YSLEER. The CDR3 is 15 amino acids. The CDR3 DNA is TGCGCCAGCAGCCCCCGGCCGACAGGGAATCAGCCCCAGCATTTT. Amino acid sequence: CASSPRPTGNQPQHF.

The genes are TRBV2 and TRBJ2-5; possible D gene TRBD2, 6 bases. CDR3 length equals 12 residues. V lost 6 bases, J lost 5 bases, and 10 bases lay in between. CDR1 is SNHLY and CDR2 is FYNNEI in the germline V gene. CDR3 nucleotides: TGTGCCAGCAGAATGACTAGTGAGACCCAGTACTTC. Its protein product is CASRMTSETQYF.

There are a few counts of this clone. This chain connects TRBV7-2 to TRBJ2-1, with 8 bases fitting TRBD2. Trimming took 4 bases from V and 2 from J; bases not matched to a gene: 13. CDR3 length equals 18 residues. The germline V gene encodes CDR1 SGHTA and CDR2 FQGNSA. The CDR3 reads CASSSPPGPGGAYNEQFF. CDR3 DNA sequence: TGTGCCAGCAGCTCCCCCCCGGGACCGGGAGGGGCCTACAATGAGCAGTTCTTC.

This chain connects TRBV19 to TRBJ2-7, with 10 bases fitting TRBD1. The length of the CDR3 is 16 residues. Germline V CDR1 and CDR2: LNHDA, SQIVND (reference sequence). The ends lost 3 bases at V and 3 bases at J; junction bases unmatched: 8. The chain's CDR3 is CASSIPRTGGSYEQYF. CDR3 nucleotide sequence: TGTGCCAGTAGTATCCCCCGGACAGGGGGGAGCTACGAGCAGTACTTC.

About this clone: Germline and junction disagree at one end, which may indicate a read error. J is TRBJ2-6 and V is TRBV19; TRBD1 might be the D (5 bases). The CDR3 spans 19 residues. The germline gives CDR1 LNHDA, CDR2 SQIVND (reference sequence). As DNA, the CDR3 is TGTGCCAGTACTAGGTGGTGGCAGGTGACGACTTCTGGGGCCAACGGCCTGACTTTC. Translating it yields CASTRWWQVTTSGANGLTF.

CDR3 DNA: TGTGCCAGCAGGAAAGGGCAGGGGGAAGGCGAGCAGTACTTC. It codes for CASRKGQGEGEQYF. The chain has TRBV11-2 and TRBJ2-7; the match to TRBD1 covers 7 bases. The CDR3 covers 14 residues. The V and J ends lost 6 bases and 6 bases, in that order; junction bases with no gene match: 11. The germline CDR1 and CDR2 sequences are SGHAT and FQNNGV.

V usage is TRBV11-2 and J usage is TRBJ2-1, with 9 bases matching TRBD2. Germline V CDR1 and CDR2: SGHAT, FQNNGV. Trimming at V came to 0 bases and at J to 3 bases, leaving 3 bases not matched to a gene. There are 16 residues in the CDR3. In DNA form, the CDR3 reads TGTGCCAGCAGCTTAGAACCTAGCGGGGTCTACAATGAGCAGTTCTTC. Translating it yields CASSLEPSGVYNEQFF.

The V call is TRBV18, the J call TRBJ2-3; D is unresolved. The V end was cut by 3 bases, the J end by 3 bases, with 16 bases between. Germline V gene lookup returns CDR1 KGHSH and CDR2 LQKENI. The CDR3 runs to 16 residues. CDR3 sequence reads: CASSPLVSESTDTQYF. The CDR3 nucleotides are TGTGCCAGCTCACCGTTAGTTTCCGAAAGTACAGATACGCAGTATTTT.

The chain links TRBV6-5 to TRBJ2-7; TRBD1 might be the D (6 bases). The V gene lost 9 bases and the J gene lost 4 bases, with 10 bases spanning the gap. The CDR3 length is 11 residues. The germline V gene encodes CDR1 MNHEY and CDR2 SVGAGI. The chain's CDR3 is CASGTGYEQYF. CDR3 nucleotides: TGTGCCAGTGGAACAGGGTACGAGCAGTACTTC.

The V call is TRBV10-3, the J call TRBJ2-3, with a weak D call TRBD2 (5 bases). Trimming stripped 7 bases from V and 4 bases from J, with 9 bases between. From germline, CDR1 is ENHRY and CDR2 SYGVKD. The CDR3 spans 12 residues. The CDR3 loop reads CAIKLDADTQYF. In DNA form, the CDR3 reads TGTGCCATCAAACTAGACGCAGATACGCAGTATTTT.

The chain uses TRBV6-1 and TRBJ1-3; D uncertain. V was trimmed by 4 bases and J by 9 bases, leaving 16 bases between them. CDR1 and CDR2 from the germline V gene are MNHNS and SASEGT. CDR3 length equals 14 residues. CDR3: CASSVTRGGGTIYF. CDR3 sequence (DNA): TGTGCCAGCAGTGTGACCCGGGGAGGAGGCACCATATATTTT.

This rearrangement joins TRBV19 to TRBJ2-4, with 8 bases identical to TRBD1. CDR3 length equals 16 residues. CDR1 is LNHDA and CDR2 is SQIVND in the germline V gene (reference sequence). After removal of 0 bases from V and 8 bases from J, the junction contained 9 bases not matched to a gene. CDR3 loop: CASSIEPGQEGDIQYF. CDR3 DNA: TGTGCCAGTAGTATAGAACCGGGACAGGAAGGGGACATTCAGTACTTC.

This chain links TRBV2 with TRBJ2-7, with a weak D call TRBD2 (5 bases). V shed 7 bases and J shed 1 base, with 8 bases lying between them. CDR1 and CDR2 from the germline V gene are SNHLY and FYNNEI. The CDR3 covers 12 residues. The CDR3 reads CASTEGSYEQYF. The CDR3 nucleotides are TGTGCCAGCACAGAGGGATCCTACGAGCAGTACTTC.

This clone was observed a handful of times. This chain uses TRBV18 with TRBJ2-5; possible D gene TRBD2, 5 bases. In germline, CDR1 is KGHSH, CDR2 LQKENI. CDR3 length equals 14 residues. The V end was cut by 0 bases, the J end by 3 bases, with 8 bases between. CDR3 DNA sequence: TGTGCCAGCTCACCACCGGAGGTTGAAGAGACCCAGTACTTC. Encoded protein: CASSPPEVEETQYF.